The clone carrying this TCR beta chain has only one observation. Its target is not known. These data are taken from a study of T cell responses to AZD1222 COVID-19 vaccine. General observations from the study: Breadth and depth of Spike-specific TCRs rose after two AZD1222 doses. Just 5 or 6 AZD1222 recipients tested seropositive at baseline. Donors were mostly white British, more females; clonal diversity possibly underestimated.

Second-dose timings of about 4 or about 12 weeks were pooled. Only in-frame clones appear in the TCRdb table, and some are missing; sequencing was by immunoSEQ multiplex PCR. The sample lists 40,000 to 55,000 clones; about 87% were seen once. The source of this sequence is an adult who received the AZD1222 COVID-19 vaccine. Specimen: peripheral blood, collected 28 days after the second AZD1222 dose.

For the CDR3, the DNA is TGTGCCAGCAGTTTTTTTACAGGGGTGGAGAACACCGGGGAGCTGTTTTTT. Translating gives CASSFFTGVENTGELFF. This sequence joins TRBV27 and TRBJ2-2; 7 nucleotides agree with TRBD1. Germline-derived CDR1 and CDR2 are MNHEY and SMNVEV (reference sequence). The CDR3 totals 17 residues. After removal of 3 bases from V and 1 base from J, the junction contained 8 bases not matched to a gene.